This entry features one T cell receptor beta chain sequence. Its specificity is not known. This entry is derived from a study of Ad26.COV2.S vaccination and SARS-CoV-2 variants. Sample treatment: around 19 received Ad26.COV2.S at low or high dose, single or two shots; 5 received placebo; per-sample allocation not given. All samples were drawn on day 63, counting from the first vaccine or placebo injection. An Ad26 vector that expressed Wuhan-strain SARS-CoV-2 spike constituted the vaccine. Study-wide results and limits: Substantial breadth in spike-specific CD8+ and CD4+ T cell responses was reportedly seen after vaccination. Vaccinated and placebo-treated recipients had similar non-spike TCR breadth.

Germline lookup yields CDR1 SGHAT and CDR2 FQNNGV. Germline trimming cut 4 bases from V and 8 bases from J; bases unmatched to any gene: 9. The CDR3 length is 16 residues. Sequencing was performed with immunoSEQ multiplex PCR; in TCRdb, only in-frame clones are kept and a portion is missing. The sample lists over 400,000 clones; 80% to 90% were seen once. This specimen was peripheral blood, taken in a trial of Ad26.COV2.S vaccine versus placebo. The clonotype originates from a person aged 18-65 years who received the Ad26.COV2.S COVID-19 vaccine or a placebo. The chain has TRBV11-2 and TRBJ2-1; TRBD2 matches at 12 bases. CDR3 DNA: TGTGCCAGCAGCTCGCTAGCGGGGGGGCAGGTGCATGAGCAGTTCTTC. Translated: CASSSLAGGQVHEQFF.